This TCR beta chain was observed in a study of chemoradiotherapy in HPV16-positive cancers. General observations from the study: Only a couple of HPV16-positive patients supplied the functional HPV-specificity definition. Better recurrence-free survival went with HPV-responsive T-cell expansion in HPV16-positive patients. Non-HPV-specific T cells did not expand in tumors during treatment, whereas candidate HPV-specific clones and E7-related motifs did.

Turning to this clone: Its target is not known.

Samples were taken several times over chemoradiotherapy. Produced via immunoSEQ multiplex PCR; TCRdb's table is partial and in-frame only. The sample contains about 1,800 clones, 75% to 80% of which appear only once. The starting material was tumor tissue, obtained from a patient who underwent chemoradiotherapy. This receptor was identified in a human donor with HPV-associated anogenital cancer.

The CDR3 coding sequence is TGTGCCTGGAGTGTAGTGGGCGGCGAGCAGTACTTC. Encoded protein: CAWSVVGGEQYF. The gene calls are TRBV30 and TRBJ2-7; D gene unclear. This CDR3 spans 12 amino acids. Germline V gives CDR1 GTSNPN, CDR2 SVGIG (reference sequence). Trimming removed 0 bases at V and 6 bases at J, with 9 bases between.